This TCR beta chain was identified during a study of T cells in Graves' hyperthyroidism and ophthalmopathy. In its sample, this clonotype was seen many times. Its antigen is unidentified. Hyperthyroidism of Graves' type that showed no ophthalmopathy progression within 18 months was stable. Study-level findings and limits: A model of 13 V-J features distinguished ophthalmopathy from stable hyperthyroidism. In the blood, most expanded thyroid clonotypes above 0.001 appeared as well.

RNA transcripts yielded amplified TCR beta CDR3 regions. First-round RT-PCR targeting the TCR CDR3 was performed with the HTBI primer set. MiXCR, run by TCRdb on the multiplex PCR reads, gives a single entry per CDR3 protein. The sample includes a few hundred thousand distinct CDR3 sequences, 15% to 20% of them seen just once. Germline V gene data show CDR1 as SGHDN and CDR2 as FVKESK. The CDR3 is made up of 13 amino acids. Trimming removed 3 bases from V and 11 bases from J, with 14 bases in between. The sequence came from a woman aged 18-29 years with Graves' hyperthyroidism. V is TRBV14 and J is TRBJ1-5, with D possibly TRBD1 on 5 matching bases. Sequencing was done on a sample of blood. The CDR3 sequence is CASSQSPGGAQHF. In DNA, the CDR3 is TGTGCCAGCAGCCAGAGCCCTGGGGGGGCCCAGCATTTT.